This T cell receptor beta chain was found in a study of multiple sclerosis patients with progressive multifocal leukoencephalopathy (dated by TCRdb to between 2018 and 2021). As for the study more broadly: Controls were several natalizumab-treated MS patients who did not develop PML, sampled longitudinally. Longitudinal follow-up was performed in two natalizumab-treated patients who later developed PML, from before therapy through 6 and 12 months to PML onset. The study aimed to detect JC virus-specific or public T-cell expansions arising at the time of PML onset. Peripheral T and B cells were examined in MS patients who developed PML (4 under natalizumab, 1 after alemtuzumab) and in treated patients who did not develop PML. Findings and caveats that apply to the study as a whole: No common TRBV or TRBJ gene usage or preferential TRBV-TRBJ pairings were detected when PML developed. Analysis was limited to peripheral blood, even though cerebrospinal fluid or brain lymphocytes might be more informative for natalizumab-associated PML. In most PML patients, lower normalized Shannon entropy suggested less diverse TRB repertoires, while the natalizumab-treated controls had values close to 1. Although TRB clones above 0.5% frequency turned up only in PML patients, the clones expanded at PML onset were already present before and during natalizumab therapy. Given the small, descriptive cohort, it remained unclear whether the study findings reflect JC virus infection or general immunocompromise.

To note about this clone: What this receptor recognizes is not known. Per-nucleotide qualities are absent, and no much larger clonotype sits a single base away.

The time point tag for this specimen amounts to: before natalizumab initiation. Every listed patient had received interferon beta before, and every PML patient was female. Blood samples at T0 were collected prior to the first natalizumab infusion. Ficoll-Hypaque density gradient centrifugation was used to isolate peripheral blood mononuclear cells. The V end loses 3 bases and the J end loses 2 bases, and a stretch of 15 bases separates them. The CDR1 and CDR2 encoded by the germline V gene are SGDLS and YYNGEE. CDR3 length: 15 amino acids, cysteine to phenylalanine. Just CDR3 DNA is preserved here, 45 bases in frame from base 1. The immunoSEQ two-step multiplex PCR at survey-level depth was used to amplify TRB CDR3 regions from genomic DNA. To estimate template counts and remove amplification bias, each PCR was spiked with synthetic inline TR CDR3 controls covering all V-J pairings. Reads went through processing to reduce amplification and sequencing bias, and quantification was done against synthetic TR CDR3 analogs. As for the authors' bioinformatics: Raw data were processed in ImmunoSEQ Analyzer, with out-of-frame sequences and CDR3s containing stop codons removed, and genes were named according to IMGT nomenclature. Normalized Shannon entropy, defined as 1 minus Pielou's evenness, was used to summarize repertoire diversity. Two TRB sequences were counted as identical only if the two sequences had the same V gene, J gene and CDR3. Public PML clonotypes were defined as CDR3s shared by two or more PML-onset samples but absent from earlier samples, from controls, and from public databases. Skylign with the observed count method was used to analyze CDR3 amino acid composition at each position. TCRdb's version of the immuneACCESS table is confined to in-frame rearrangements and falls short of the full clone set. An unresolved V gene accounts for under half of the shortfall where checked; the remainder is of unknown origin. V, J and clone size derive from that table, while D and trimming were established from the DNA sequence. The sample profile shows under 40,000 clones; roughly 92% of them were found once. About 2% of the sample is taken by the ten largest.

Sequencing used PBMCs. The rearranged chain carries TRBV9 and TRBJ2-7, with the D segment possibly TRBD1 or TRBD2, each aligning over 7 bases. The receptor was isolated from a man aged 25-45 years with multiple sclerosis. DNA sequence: TGTGCCAGCAGCGCAGGGGGGGAAGTTACCTACGAGCAGTACTTC. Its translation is CASSAGGEVTYEQYF.